The entry below describes one T cell receptor (beta chain). The clone's antigen remains unknown. Base qualities are missing; no much larger clone stands one base away. Participants in the prospective study were aged roughly 18 to 89 years, lived in more than 20 United States geographic areas, and enrolled through a virtual design. In the prospective study, cohorts were assigned on the basis of participant-reported clinical history obtained from a screening survey and a study questionnaire. ImmuneRACE Cohort 3 recovered participants were defined by two consecutive negative NP/OP PCR tests, healthcare professional clearance, or symptom resolution. Each participant in the prospective study had whole blood, serum and a nasopharyngeal or oropharyngeal swab collected by mobile phlebotomists. Over a 2-month period, participants in the prospective study had the option of providing additional blood draws and questionnaires. Before DNA extraction, blood samples from the prospective study were shipped at room temperature or frozen.

The sample belongs to a study of blood T cell repertoires in COVID-19 (dated by TCRdb to 2020 to 2022). Concerning the study at large: Samples from collaborators originated in the United States, Italy and Spain and spanned both the acute and convalescent phases of COVID-19. The prospective study material was composed of cDNA or gDNA derived from T cells, B-cell-depleted T cells, or PBMCs. The dataset comprised deeply sampled blood TCRbeta repertoires from subjects exposed to, actively infected with, or recovered from COVID-19. A freely available public database, intended as a resource for researchers studying the immune response to SARS-CoV-2, is where the repertoires were released. Samples were obtained from the ongoing ImmuneRACE study (first 160 participants) and from approximately 1,200 subjects provided by 6 global collaborators. Nearly every sample came with metadata listing a de-identified subject ID, COVID-19 status, age in years and sex. HLA class I and class II types, where available, came from metadata supplied by the sample provider rather than from assay-based typing. Overall results and qualifications from the work: The amount of clinical and demographic metadata varied by source and participant and was provided uncurated.

TCRbeta CDR3 regions were amplified from genomic DNA using the immunoSEQ Assay, a bias-controlled multiplex PCR. For the original study's pipeline: Nucleated cell counts per sample were estimated from amplification of reference gene primers within the assay. Sequence reads were collapsed and filtered to measure the absolute abundance of every unique TCRbeta CDR3 rearrangement. Productive Simpson clonality was computed per sample as the square root of Simpson's diversity index over productive rearrangements. TCRdb's version of the immuneACCESS table is confined to in-frame rearrangements and falls short of the full clone set. An unresolved V gene accounts for under half of the shortfall where checked; the remainder is of unknown origin. The V and J calls and clone size were taken over from that table, and D and trimming were inferred from the DNA. The sample table records some 320,000 clones; 75% to 90% of these occur just once. About 5% of the sample comes from the top ten.

V gives up 5 bases and J gives up 2 bases, and the segment between their germline ends measures 19 bases. CDR1 and CDR2 are read off the germline V gene (reference sequence) as LNHDA and SQIVND. Counted from cysteine to phenylalanine, this CDR3 has 16 amino acids. The only DNA kept is the CDR3, 48 bases in frame from the first base. The sequenced material came from PBMCs or T cells enriched from blood (not recorded which). The clonotype comes from a man between 60 and 75 years old who had recovered from COVID-19. The V and J segments used are TRBV19 and TRBJ2-7; too little of a D gene remains to name it. CDR3 sequence: CASSDPQSATAYEQYF. The DNA sequence is given as TGTGCCAGTAGTGACCCCCAAAGCGCTACCGCCTACGAGCAGTACTTC.